This entry features one T cell receptor (beta chain) sequence. This clone has only a few counts. Its binding antigen is unknown. Per-nucleotide qualities are absent, and no much larger clonotype sits a single base away. The sample belongs to a study of beta chain features in type 1 diabetes (dated by TCRdb to between 2017 and 2018). Study-wide context: No differences in mean age, gender distribution, total cell number or subset yield were found between patients and healthy donors. Regulatory and stem cell-like memory subsets were obtained from only 8 patients and roughly eight healthy donors, while naive and central memory subsets were obtained from all 30 or so donors. In the study, TCRB repertoires of sorted circulating CD4+ T cell subsets from recently diagnosed type 1 diabetes patients were compared with those of matched healthy donors. A total of over 95,000,000 sorted cells were examined across all samples, and RNA yield correlated strongly with the number of cells per subset.

The entire amount of isolated RNA was reverse transcribed using the High Capacity cDNA Reverse Transcription Kit, so the sequenced TCRB transcripts were expressed ones. Deep immunoSEQ sequencing was applied to naive, central memory and regulatory T cell samples, giving an average of roughly 3.3 million total reads per sample. After sorted cells were lysed in RLT buffer, RNA was extracted with DNase-treated RNeasy Micro or Mini kits, with the choice depending on cell number. Each cell subset was processed on its own to prevent cross-contamination, while patient and healthy donor samples were processed together. The immunoSEQ multiplex PCR was used to amplify TCRB sequences from cDNA, yielding 87-bp fragments that span the CDR3 region. The amplicons were sequenced using the Illumina HiSeq platform. The original pipeline was this. PCR bias was corrected computationally using synthetic template baselines, and reads within Hamming distance 2 were collapsed, with unmergeable singletons discarded. Reads were aligned against IMGT so that V, D and J genes, CDR3 length and insertions or deletions at six rearrangement sites could be assigned. Within each subset, clonotype counts were normalized to sorted cell number, and only after that were true diversity and Gini coefficients computed with the tcR R package. Repertoire sharing was quantified using the overlap coefficient calculated on TCRB nucleotide sequences. The immuneACCESS repertoire file appears here via TCRdb, limited to in-frame rearrangements. These files lack a portion of the clones; in checked studies, under half of the deficit traces to unresolved V genes, and the cause of the others is not known. V, J and clone size were drawn from that table, and D and trimming were deduced from the DNA. This sample lists a few hundred thousand clones; approximately 14% were detected once. Around 7% of the sample lies in the top ten.

From each donor, a single peripheral blood sample of approximately 110 mL on average was drawn into heparinised tubes. A BD FACSAria II and a panel including CD45RO, CCR7, CD25, CD127, CD95 and CD27 were used to sort naive, central memory, regulatory and stem cell-like memory CD4+ T cells. All sorted populations exceeded 95% purity. PBMCs were isolated right away by Lymphoprep density gradient centrifugation and were stained directly, without culture. To minimize batch effects, samples were stained and sorted in pairs, one healthy donor with one patient per experiment. The paper's findings and limits, for the study overall: HLA sub-analyses involved small numbers of individuals, so any influence of HLA type on TCRB rearrangement remained unresolved. At VDJ recombination sites, patients with type 1 diabetes made fewer insertions and deleted more nucleotides, a pattern implying thymic rearrangement abnormalities. Because cDNA was sequenced instead of genomic DNA, activated cells with high expression could be over-represented, although the groups did not differ in activation or CD3 levels. PCR might favor shorter templates, but patient and control samples were amplified and corrected together, so any skew would affect both groups equally. Naive, central memory and regulatory TCRB repertoires appeared more similar among patients than among healthy donors. In all four CD4+ subsets, TCRB CDR3 length was moderately but significantly shorter in type 1 diabetes patients.

The sequenced sample consisted of central memory CD4+ T cells from blood. The clonotype was recovered from a man aged 25-45 years in good health.

The CDR3 reads as follows: CASSLVSSRAGGEQFF. The DNA is TGTGCCAGCAGCTTAGTCTCAAGTCGCGCGGGCGGTGAGCAGTTCTTC. The rearranged chain carries TRBV7-2 and TRBJ2-1, with TRBD2 perhaps the D gene, on 5 matching bases. The CDR3 sequence holds 16 residues, the cysteine and phenylalanine included. The entry retains the CDR3 DNA only, 48 bases that are in frame from base 1. V is shortened by 1 base, J by 9 bases, and the region joining them spans 19 bases. CDR1 and CDR2, per the germline V gene, are SGHTA and FQGNSA.